This TCR beta chain derives from a study of blood T cell repertoires in COVID-19. The CDR3 runs 17 residues. V lost 1 base and J lost 2, with 17 bases in between. Germline V gives CDR1 SEHNR, CDR2 FQNEAQ (reference sequence). The assay was immunoSEQ multiplex PCR, and TCRdb's table has in-frame clones only and misses some. Among under 150,000 clones listed, 80% to 90% were seen once. This sequence joins TRBV7-9 and TRBJ1-1, with D possibly matching TRBD1 (6 bases). Sequenced material: peripheral blood. This receptor was identified in a human donor in a cohort sampled during active COVID-19. CDR3 region: CASSLDLGGGTNTEAFF. The CDR3 DNA sequence: TGTGCCAGCAGCTTAGATTTGGGGGGAGGGACAAACACTGAAGCTTTCTTT.